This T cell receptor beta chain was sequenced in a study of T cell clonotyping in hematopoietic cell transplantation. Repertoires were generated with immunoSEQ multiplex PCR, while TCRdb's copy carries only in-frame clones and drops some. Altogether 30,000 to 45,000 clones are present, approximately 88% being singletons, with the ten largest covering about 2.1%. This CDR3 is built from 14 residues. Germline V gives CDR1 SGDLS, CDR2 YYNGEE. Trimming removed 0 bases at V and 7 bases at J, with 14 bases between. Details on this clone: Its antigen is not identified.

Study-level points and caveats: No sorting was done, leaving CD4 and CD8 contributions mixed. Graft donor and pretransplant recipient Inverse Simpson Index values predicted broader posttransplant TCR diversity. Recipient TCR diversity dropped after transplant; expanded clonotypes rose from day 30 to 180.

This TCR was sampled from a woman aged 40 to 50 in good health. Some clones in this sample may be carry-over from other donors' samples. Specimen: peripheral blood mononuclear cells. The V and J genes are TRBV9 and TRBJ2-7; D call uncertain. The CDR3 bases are TGTGCCAGCAGCGTAGGGACCTTCCTGGGGGAGCAGTACTTC. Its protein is CASSVGTFLGEQYF.